The entry that follows covers one TCR beta chain sequence. V was clipped by 8 bases and J by 1 base, with 3 bases between them. Germline V lookup: CDR1 MDHEN, CDR2 SYDVKM. The CDR3 is made up of 12 amino acids. Clones were read by immunoSEQ multiplex PCR, and TCRdb kept only the in-frame ones, dropping some. Of 130,000 or so clones listed, around 90% were seen once; the top ten hold 6% to 9%. The data were obtained in a study of control samples from healthy donors and cancer patients. The TCR was taken from a man aged 18 to 29 in good health. The V call is TRBV28, the J call TRBJ2-6; the D is unclear. Sequences were obtained from blood. The CDR3 region is CASQSGANVLTF. CDR3 nucleotides: TGTGCCAGCCAATCTGGGGCCAACGTCCTGACTTTC.